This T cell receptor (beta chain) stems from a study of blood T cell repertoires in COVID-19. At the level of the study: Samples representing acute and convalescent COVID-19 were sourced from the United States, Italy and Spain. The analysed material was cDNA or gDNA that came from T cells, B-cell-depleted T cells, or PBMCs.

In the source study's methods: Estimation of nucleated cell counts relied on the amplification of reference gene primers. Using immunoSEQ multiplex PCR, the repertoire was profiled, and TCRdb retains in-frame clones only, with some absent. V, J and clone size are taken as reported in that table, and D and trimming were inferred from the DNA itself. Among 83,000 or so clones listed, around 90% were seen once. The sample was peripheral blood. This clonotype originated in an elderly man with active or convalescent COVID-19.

CDR3 loop: CASSNTNRGLETQYF. CDR3 sequence (DNA): TGTGCCAGCAGTAATACTAACAGGGGGCTAGAGACCCAGTACTTC. The chain joins TRBV6-2 or TRBV6-3 to TRBJ2-5, with TRBD1 identical over 9 bases. Germline V gene data show CDR1 as MNHEY and CDR2 as SVGEGT. J lost 4 bases, V lost 5 bases, and 8 bases had no gene match. This CDR3 is built from 15 residues.